This TCR beta chain is from a study of blood T cells in healthy people across ages. The second PCR ran about 6 to 11 cycles with a sample-barcoded 5' primer and J-beta primers. Samples each returned at least 3 million CDR3-containing paired-end reads. Via MiXCR, TCRdb re-called the 5' RACE reads, giving one row per CDR3 protein. Among 1.5 million to 2 million distinct CDR3 sequences listed, 28% were seen once. The CDR3 sequence is 16 residues long. Germline V gives CDR1 SEHNR, CDR2 FQNEAQ (reference sequence). The V gene end was trimmed by 5 bases and the J gene end by 9 bases; junction bases not matched to a gene: 10. Study-wide results and limits: Age advanced and TCR beta diversity per million T cells fell, roughly linearly.

This clonotype was counted ten times or more. The antigen remains unidentified. What was sequenced was blood. This chain uses TRBV7-9 with TRBJ2-1, with TRBD2 identical over 13 bases. The sequence was collected from a woman between 25 and 40 years old in good health. CDR3 region: CASSGELAGGLVEQFF. The CDR3 DNA reads TGTGCCAGCAGCGGAGAACTAGCGGGGGGGCTCGTTGAGCAGTTCTTC.